The 27 T cell receptor beta chains listed next were all sequenced from one sample in a study of CD8 T cells in cerebrospinal fluid in Alzheimer's disease. TCRdb reprocessed the 10x single-cell sequencing reads; each CDR3 protein has one entry and no DNA is given. In total, the table holds about 1,100 distinct CDR3 sequences. Sequenced sample: cerebrospinal fluid. The receptor set was obtained from a human donor in good health.

By frequency, this clonotype is medium-sized. The rearrangement joins TRBV19 to TRBJ2-1; TCRdb indicates TRBD2, and absent DNA this call remains unverified. Germline lookup yields CDR1 LNHDA and CDR2 SQIVND (reference sequence). The length of the CDR3 is 15 residues. This CDR3 is CASSIKSGTYNEQFF.

Judged by frequency, this clonotype is large. The gene calls are TRBV3-1 and TRBJ1-6; TCRdb proposes TRBD1, but this gene call is untestable without DNA. CDR1 and CDR2 from the germline V gene are LGHDT and YNNKEL (reference sequence). CDR3 size: 14 residues. The CDR3 loop reads CASSQEGGGSPLHF.

This clonotype is medium-sized (0.01 to 0.1%) by frequency. The rearrangement links TRBV2 to TRBJ1-5; TCRdb outputs TRBD1, but without DNA this stays unchecked. This CDR3 is built from 21 residues. CDR1 is SNHLY and CDR2 is FYNNEI in the germline V gene. The CDR3 loop is CASSGMGERGAIGISNQPQHF.

This clonotype registers medium-sized by frequency. The chain links TRBV6-6 to TRBJ2-5; TCRdb designates TRBD1, a call that cannot be tested without DNA. This CDR3 is built from 17 residues. From germline, CDR1 is MNHNY and CDR2 SVGAGI (reference sequence). The CDR3 reads CASSRLGGASRQETQYF.

This clonotype is called large (0.1 to 1%) based on its frequency. V and J are TRBV19 and TRBJ2-7; TCRdb returns TRBD2, unconfirmable since there is no DNA. The CDR3 is 14 amino acids. Germline V gene lookup returns CDR1 LNHDA and CDR2 SQIVND (reference sequence). The CDR3 sequence is CASSIVAGGYEQYF.

Considering frequency, this clonotype is medium-sized. The chain couples TRBV5-6 to TRBJ2-7; TCRdb lists TRBD2, though no DNA is available to test this call. Germline assignment: CDR1 SGHDT and CDR2 YYEEEE. This CDR3 contains 14 residues. This CDR3 is CASSLYGGSNEQYF.

Its frequency marks this clonotype as medium-sized (0.01 to 0.1%). The J gene is TRBJ1-2, the V gene TRBV5-1; TCRdb outputs TRBD1, but without DNA this stays unchecked. Germline CDR1 reads SGHRS; CDR2 reads YFSETQ. The length of the CDR3 is 14 residues. The CDR3 reads CASSPSGTGDGYTF.

This clonotype is labeled large based on frequency. The chain joins TRBV7-9 to TRBJ2-3; the D call of TRBD1 rests on TCRdb alone, since no DNA is present to check it. There are 14 residues in the CDR3. CDR1 SEHNR and CDR2 FQNEAQ come from the germline V gene (reference sequence). CDR3 sequence reads: CASSPGQGADTQYF.

This clonotype is identified as large from frequency. The chain carries TRBV6-5 and TRBJ2-1; TCRdb's assignment of TRBD2 cannot be checked, as there is no DNA. Germline CDR1 is MNHEY and CDR2 is SVGAGI. CDR3 length equals 15 residues. This CDR3 reads CASTAGTSGSAEQFF.

Frequency places this clonotype as large (0.1 to 1%). The V gene is TRBV24-1, the J gene TRBJ1-1. The CDR3 extends over 14 amino acids. Germline V CDR1 and CDR2: KGHDR, SFDVKD. The CDR3 reads CATSGRLGVTEAFF.

By frequency, this clonotype is medium-sized. The chain recombines TRBV6-1 with TRBJ1-2. This CDR3 has 13 residues. The germline V gene encodes CDR1 MNHNS and CDR2 SASEGT. CDR3 region: CASSESNGGGYTF.

According to its frequency, this clonotype is medium-sized (0.01 to 0.1%). The rearrangement joins TRBV7-9 to TRBJ2-1; lacking DNA, the TRBD2 call made by TCRdb goes unchecked. CDR1 is SEHNR and CDR2 is FQNEAQ in the germline V gene (reference sequence). The CDR3 has 18 amino acids. CDR3 region: CASRTLHLAGGIYNEQFF.

This clonotype ranks as medium-sized (0.01 to 0.1%) in terms of frequency. The chain employs TRBV18 and TRBJ1-1. This CDR3 is 13 amino acids long. Germline CDR1 reads KGHSH; CDR2 reads LQKENI. The CDR3 sequence: CASSRGGNTEAFF.

Judged by frequency, this clonotype is medium-sized. The rearrangement links TRBV30 to TRBJ2-7; TCRdb selects TRBD1, and the lack of DNA leaves this call unchecked. The CDR3 runs to 12 residues. CDR1 and CDR2 (germline): GTSNPN, SVGIG (reference sequence). CDR3 protein: CAWSAQGTEQYF. The full variable domain, rest sourced from reference TRBV30 and TRBJ2-7, is SQTIHQWPATLVQPVGSPLSLECTVEGTSNPNLYWYRQAAGRGLQLLFYSVGIGQISSEVPQNLSASRPQDRQFILSSKKLLLSDSGFYLCAWSAQGTEQYFGPGTRLTVT.

Judged by frequency, this clonotype is medium-sized. The chain is built from TRBV6-1 and TRBJ1-2; lacking DNA, the TRBD1 call made by TCRdb goes unchecked. This CDR3 spans 14 amino acids. Germline V gene sequence: CDR1 MNHNS, CDR2 SASEGT. CDR3: CASSEVLGHYGYTF.

Measured by frequency, this clonotype is medium-sized. The chain uses TRBV19 and TRBJ1-1; without DNA, the TCRdb call of TRBD1 cannot be checked. This CDR3 is built from 13 residues. Germline V gene sequence: CDR1 LNHDA, CDR2 SQIVND (reference sequence). This CDR3 reads CASSSTGFTEAFF.

This clonotype is classed as medium-sized (0.01 to 0.1%) by frequency. The chain carries TRBV21-1 and TRBJ1-4; with no DNA, the TCRdb D assignment of TRBD1 cannot be verified. TRBV21-1 corresponds to a pseudogene. There are 17 residues in the CDR3. This chain's CDR3 is CASSLRGEEFMDEKLFF.

This clonotype is identified as medium-sized from frequency. This chain uses TRBV5-1 with TRBJ2-1; TCRdb lists TRBD2, though no DNA is available to test this call. The CDR3 has 17 residues. Germline CDR1 and CDR2: SGHRS and YFSETQ. CDR3 amino acids: CASSSSLSGGGYNEQFF.

This clonotype is classed as large by frequency. The J gene is TRBJ1-5, the V gene TRBV13; no DNA is available, so the TRBD1 call from TCRdb remains unchecked. The CDR3 is made up of 15 amino acids. In germline, CDR1 is PRHDT, CDR2 FYEKMQ (reference sequence). The chain's CDR3 is CASSQDRGRNQPQHF. Together with reference TRBV13 and TRBJ1-5, the CDR3 gives the full variable domain: AAGVIQSPRHLIKEKRETATLKCYPIPRHDTVYWYQQGPGQDPQFLISFYEKMQSDKGSIPDRFSAQQFSDYHSELNMSSLELGDSALYFCASSQDRGRNQPQHFGDGTRLSIL.

The chain couples TRBV7-9 to TRBJ2-2; TCRdb's assignment of TRBD1 cannot be checked, as there is no DNA. In germline, CDR1 is SEHNR, CDR2 FQNEAQ (reference sequence). This CDR3 is built from 18 residues. CDR3 region: CASSFISTSGRGGGELFF.

This clonotype counts as medium-sized by frequency. The chain joins TRBV7-9 to TRBJ2-5; TCRdb's assignment of TRBD1 cannot be checked, as there is no DNA. The germline CDR1 and CDR2 sequences are SEHNR and FQNEAQ (reference sequence). The CDR3 runs 15 residues. The CDR3 protein is CASSPRGQVLETQYF.

This clonotype shows up as medium-sized (0.01 to 0.1%) by frequency. The chain is built from TRBV29-1 and TRBJ1-1; TCRdb names TRBD1, which stays unverified in the absence of DNA. The CDR3 consists of 12 residues. Germline V gene lookup returns CDR1 SQVTM and CDR2 ANQGSEA. The CDR3: CSVRDQNTEAFF. Using reference TRBV29-1 and TRBJ1-1 for the parts outside the CDR3, the full variable domain is SAVISQKPSRDICQRGTSLTIQCQVDSQVTMMFWYRQQPGQSLTLIATANQGSEATYESGFVIDKFPISRPNLTFSTLTVSNMSPEDSSIYLCSVRDQNTEAFFGQGTRLTVV.

This clonotype is identified as medium-sized (0.01 to 0.1%) from frequency. The chain uses TRBV20-1 and TRBJ2-7; TCRdb's D gene call, TRBD1, goes unchecked for lack of DNA. The CDR3 totals 16 residues. CDR1 DFQATT and CDR2 SNEGSKA come from the germline V gene (reference sequence). CDR3 in amino acids: CSASLVRAGSSYEQYF.

This clonotype is identified as large from frequency. The rearrangement links TRBV20-1 to TRBJ2-7. The CDR3 sequence is 14 residues long. Germline V CDR1 and CDR2: DFQATT, SNEGSKA (reference sequence). CDR3: CSARDERNPYEQYF.

This clonotype is labeled large based on frequency. The V and J genes are TRBV9 and TRBJ1-2. The CDR3 extends over 17 amino acids. CDR1 is SGDLS and CDR2 is YYNGEE in the germline V gene. The CDR3 region is CASSVGEQMTANYGYTF.

This clonotype is called medium-sized based on its frequency. CDR3 region: CASSPIMGQGANEQFF. This rearrangement joins TRBV5-1 to TRBJ2-1; TCRdb designates TRBD1, a call that cannot be tested without DNA. From germline, CDR1 is SGHRS and CDR2 YFSETQ. The CDR3 spans 16 residues.

By frequency, this clonotype registers medium-sized. The V call is TRBV4-3, the J call TRBJ2-1; the TCRdb call, TRBD2, lacks DNA for checking. Germline CDR1 LGHNA, CDR2 YSLEER. The CDR3 is made up of 17 amino acids. The chain's CDR3 is CASSLTSGRAEYNEQFF.